These 5 T cell receptor beta chains were sequenced from one sample in a study of blood T cell repertoires in COVID-19. Profiled with immunoSEQ multiplex PCR; TCRdb holds only in-frame clones, not every one. Among 250,000 or so clones listed, approximately 86% were seen once. Sequenced: peripheral blood. These TCRs come from a woman aged 55-75 years with COVID-19, enrolled during active disease.

V usage is TRBV11-2 and J usage is TRBJ2-1; D might be TRBD2 (6 bases). Trimming stripped 1 base from V and 8 bases from J, with 15 bases between. The CDR3 has 15 residues. The V gene's germline CDR1 is SGHAT and CDR2 FQNNGV. CDR3 sequence (DNA): TGTGCCAGCAGCTTAGGGGACTCCTTGGGCTATGAGCAGTTCTTC. This codes for CASSLGDSLGYEQFF.

This clone was observed a few times. The V and J genes are TRBV9 and TRBJ1-4, with no clear D. Germline assignment: CDR1 SGDLS and CDR2 YYNGEE. Between the trimmed V and J ends, which lost 1 base and 8 bases, there was a span of 12 bases. There are 14 residues in the CDR3. The CDR3 DNA reads as TGTGCCAGCAGCGTATCAGCGGGTGGAGAAAAACTGTTTTTT. Its protein is CASSVSAGGEKLFF.

The genes are TRBV3-1 (or the pseudogene TRBV3-2) and TRBJ1-4; D call uncertain. Germline V lookup: CDR1 LGHDT, CDR2 YNNKEL (reference sequence). The CDR3 spans 13 residues. The V end was cut by 1 base, the J end by 5 bases, with 5 bases between. DNA of the CDR3: TGTGCCAGCAGCCAAGCCCCGAATGAAAAACTGTTTTTT. It translates to CASSQAPNEKLFF.

The chain is built from TRBV5-5 and TRBJ2-2, with D perhaps TRBD2 (7 bases). V was shortened by 4 bases and J by 5 bases, with 21 bases between the two germline ends. CDR1 SGHKS and CDR2 YYEKEE come from the germline V gene (reference sequence). The CDR3 has 17 amino acids. Written as DNA, the CDR3 is TGTGCCAGCAGCAAGGAAGCGGGACAACTCTTAACCGGGGAGCTGTTTTTT. As protein: CASSKEAGQLLTGELFF.

This chain uses TRBV7-2 with TRBJ2-1; no definite D call. V gave up 3 bases and J gave up 5 bases, with 11 bases separating them. Germline CDR1 is SGHTA and CDR2 is FQGNSA. The CDR3 has 14 residues. In DNA, the CDR3 is TGTGCCAGCAGCTTGCGGTTCGGCAACAATGAGCAGTTCTTC. Translated: CASSLRFGNNEQFF.